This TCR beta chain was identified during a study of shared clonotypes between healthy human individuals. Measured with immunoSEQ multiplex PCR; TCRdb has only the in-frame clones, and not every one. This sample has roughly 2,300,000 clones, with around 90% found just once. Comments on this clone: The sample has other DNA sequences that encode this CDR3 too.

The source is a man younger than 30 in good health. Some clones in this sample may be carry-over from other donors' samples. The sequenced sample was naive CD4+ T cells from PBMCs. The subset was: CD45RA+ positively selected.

CDR3 DNA: TGTGCCAGCAGCTTAGGGACTAGCGGCACCTACGAGCAGTACTTC. It encodes CASSLGTSGTYEQYF. The rearrangement joins TRBV7-2 to TRBJ2-7, with 10 bases aligning to TRBD2. The trim removed 1 base at V and 2 bases at J, leaving 2 bases unmatched. CDR1 and CDR2 from the germline V gene are SGHTA and FQGNSA. This CDR3 is 15 amino acids long.